This T cell receptor (beta chain) was captured in a study of vaccination effects on CD4 cells after COVID-19. This clone was detected only once. What it binds is not known. The culture ran for about 11 days, and then CD4+ T cells were isolated. Participants each got two BNT162b2 or mRNA-1273 vaccine doses. Measured with immunoSEQ multiplex PCR; TCRdb has only the in-frame clones, and not every one. Of about 40,000 clones in the sample, 65% to 75% are singletons; the top ten hold roughly 8%. Germline assignment: CDR1 SGHTA and CDR2 FQGNSA. The ends lost 5 bases at V and 4 bases at J; junction bases unmatched: 4. CDR3 size: 14 residues. Overall study findings and caveats: Early post-infection timepoints were absent, and convalescent patients were few.

Sequenced here: CD4+ T cells from PBMCs cultured without peptide, sampled after COVID-19 vaccination. The chain joins TRBV7-2 to TRBJ2-5, with 10 bases that match TRBD1. This receptor was taken from a human donor who received a COVID-19 vaccine. Written as DNA, the CDR3 is TGTGCCAGCAGCCGGGACAGGGGATCAGAGACCCAGTACTTC. Amino acid sequence: CASSRDRGSETQYF.